This TCR beta chain is from a study of blood T cell repertoires in COVID-19. Study-level information: Nucleic acid was either cDNA or gDNA, and it came from T cells, B-cell-depleted T cells, or PBMCs.

The length of the CDR3 is 15 residues. Trimming at V came to 1 base and at J to 5 bases, leaving 6 bases not matched to a gene. Germline lookup yields CDR1 SGHRS and CDR2 YFSETQ. This clone was counted once. As handled by the study authors: Nucleated cell counts were estimated from reference gene primer amplification. Only in-frame clones appear in the TCRdb table, and some are missing; sequencing was by immunoSEQ multiplex PCR. The DNA was the basis for D and trimming; V, J and clone size are from that table. The top ten clones hold just under 2% of a sample with 150,000 to 200,000 clones, approximately 95% of them seen once. Patients of the Seattle cohort, enrolled during active infection, were followed longitudinally.

The sequenced sample consisted of peripheral blood. V gene TRBV5-1 combines with J gene TRBJ1-5; 7 bases fit TRBD1. This clonotype originated in a woman aged 55-69 years with COVID-19, enrolled during active disease. The CDR3 loop is CASSLSGTVYQPQHF. For the CDR3, the DNA is TGCGCCAGCAGCTTGTCCGGGACAGTATATCAGCCCCAGCATTTT.